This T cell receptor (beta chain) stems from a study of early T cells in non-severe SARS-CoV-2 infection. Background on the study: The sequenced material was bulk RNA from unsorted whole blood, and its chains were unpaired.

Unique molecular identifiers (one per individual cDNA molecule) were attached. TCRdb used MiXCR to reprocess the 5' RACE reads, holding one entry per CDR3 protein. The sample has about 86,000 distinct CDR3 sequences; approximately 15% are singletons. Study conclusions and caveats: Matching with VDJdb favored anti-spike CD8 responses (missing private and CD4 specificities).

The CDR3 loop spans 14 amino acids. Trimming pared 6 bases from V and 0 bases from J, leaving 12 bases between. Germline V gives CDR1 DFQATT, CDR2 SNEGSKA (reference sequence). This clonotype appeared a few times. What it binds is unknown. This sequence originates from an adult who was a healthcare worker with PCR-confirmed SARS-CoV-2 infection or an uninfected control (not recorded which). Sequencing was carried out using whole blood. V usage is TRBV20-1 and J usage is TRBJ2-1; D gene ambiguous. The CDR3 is CSAPAVPSYNEQFF. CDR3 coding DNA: TGCAGTGCCCCGGCAGTGCCCTCCTACAATGAGCAGTTCTTC.